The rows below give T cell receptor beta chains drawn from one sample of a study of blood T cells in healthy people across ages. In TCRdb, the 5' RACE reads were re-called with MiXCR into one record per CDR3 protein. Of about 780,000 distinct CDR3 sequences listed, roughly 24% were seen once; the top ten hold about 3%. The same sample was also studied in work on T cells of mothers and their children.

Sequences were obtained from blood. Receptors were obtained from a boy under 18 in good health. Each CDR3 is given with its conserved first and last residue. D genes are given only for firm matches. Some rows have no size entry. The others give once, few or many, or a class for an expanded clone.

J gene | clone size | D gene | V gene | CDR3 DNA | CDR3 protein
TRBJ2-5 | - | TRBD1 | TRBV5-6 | TGTGCCAGCAGCTTACGACAGGGGGTTACTTCAGAGACCCAGTACTTC | CASSLRQGVTSETQYF
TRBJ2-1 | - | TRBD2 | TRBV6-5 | TGTGCCAGCAGATCTTCTAGCGGGGGGGCCCCCAATGAGCAGTTCTTC | CASRSSSGGAPNEQFF
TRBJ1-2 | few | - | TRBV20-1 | TGCAGTGCTAGTGTTACAAAAAACGCCTATGGCTACACCTTC | CSASVTKNAYGYTF
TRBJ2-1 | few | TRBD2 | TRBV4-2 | TGTGCCAGCAGCCCGCAACTAGCGGGGGGCCAGGGGGAGCAGTTCTTC | CASSPQLAGGQGEQFF
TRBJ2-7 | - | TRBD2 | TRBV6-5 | TGTGCCAGCAGTGACTCCCCCGCGGGGGGCACCTACGAGCAGTACTTC | CASSDSPAGGTYEQYF
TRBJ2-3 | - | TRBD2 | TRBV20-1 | TGCAGTACCCGGAGCGGGGGGGTTAGTACAGATACGCAGTATTTT | CSTRSGGVSTDTQYF
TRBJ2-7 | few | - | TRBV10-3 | TGTGCCATCAGTGACCCCTCCGCGGGGTCCTACGAGCAGTACTTC | CAISDPSAGSYEQYF
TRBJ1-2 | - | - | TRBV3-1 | TGTGCCAGCAGCCAAGAGCCTTCCGGGTTCTATGGCTACACCTTC | CASSQEPSGFYGYTF
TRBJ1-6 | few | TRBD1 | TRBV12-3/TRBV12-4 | TGTGCCAGCAGTTTGGACAGGGCCCTCCACTTT | CASSLDRALHF
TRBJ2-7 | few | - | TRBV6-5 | TGTGCCAGCAGTTACGCGGGGGCTTCCTACGAGCAGTACTTC | CASSYAGASYEQYF
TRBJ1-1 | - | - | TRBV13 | TGTGCCAGCAGCCCGAGGCCCCCTCTGGGGGGGAACACTGAAGCTTTCTTT | CASSPRPPLGGNTEAFF
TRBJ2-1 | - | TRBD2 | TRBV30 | TGTGCCTGGAGCTCTTCACGGACTAGTTCCTACAATGAGCAGTTCTTC | CAWSSSRTSSYNEQFF
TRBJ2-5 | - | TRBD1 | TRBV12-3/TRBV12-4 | TGTGCCAGCAGTCCGACAGGGATTGGACAAGAGACCCAGTACTTC | CASSPTGIGQETQYF
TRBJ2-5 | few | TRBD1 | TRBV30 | TGTGCCTGGGGGACAGGGACGGGACAAGAGACCCAGTACTTC | CAWGTGTGQETQYF
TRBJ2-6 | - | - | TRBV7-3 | TGTGCCAGCAGCTTAAATTCCCCCGTACAGGGCTCTGGGGCCAACGTCCTGACTTTC | CASSLNSPVQGSGANVLTF
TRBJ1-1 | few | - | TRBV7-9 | TGTGCCAGCAGCTTAGTCGGGGGTGGGACTGAAGCTTTCTTT | CASSLVGGGTEAFF
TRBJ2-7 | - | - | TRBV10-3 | TGTGCCATCAGTGAGTCTGGGGCTGGGAGCTCCTACGAGCAGTACTTC | CAISESGAGSSYEQYF
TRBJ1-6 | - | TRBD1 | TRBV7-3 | TGTGCCAGCAGCCCCGGGACAGAGAATTCACCCCTCCACTTT | CASSPGTENSPLHF
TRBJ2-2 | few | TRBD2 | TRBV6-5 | TGTGCCGGCACCGCGACTAGCCGGGGGACCGGGGAGCTGTTTTTT | CAGTATSRGTGELFF
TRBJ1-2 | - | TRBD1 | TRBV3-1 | TGTGCCAGCAGCCAAGAATGGACAGGGGGCGCCTATGGCTACACCTTC | CASSQEWTGGAYGYTF
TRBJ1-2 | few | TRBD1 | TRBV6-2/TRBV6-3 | TGTGCCAGCAGTTCAACAGGGGCCGTAGGGGCCTTC | CASSSTGAVGAF
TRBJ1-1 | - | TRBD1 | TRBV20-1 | TGCAGTGCTGGATTCGCCAGGGGGGTTAGCACTGAAGCTTTCTTT | CSAGFARGVSTEAFF
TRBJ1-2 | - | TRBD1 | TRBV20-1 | TGCAGTGCTAGAGACCAAGAGAGGGGGCGCAACTATGGCTACACCTTC | CSARDQERGRNYGYTF
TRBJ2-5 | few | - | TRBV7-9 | TGTGCCAGCAGCCCCAAACCCTGGGAACGTGAGACCCAGTACTTC | CASSPKPWERETQYF
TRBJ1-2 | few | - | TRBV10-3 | TGTGCCATCAGGATTGACCAGGGGAGCTATGGCTACACCTTC | CAIRIDQGSYGYTF
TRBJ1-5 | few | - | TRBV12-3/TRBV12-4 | TGTGCCAGCAGTTTATTTACCCGAGAGCAGCCCCAGCATTTT | CASSLFTREQPQHF
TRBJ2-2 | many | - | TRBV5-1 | TGCGCCAGCAGCTTGGCAGGGAACACCGGGGAGCTGTTTTTT | CASSLAGNTGELFF
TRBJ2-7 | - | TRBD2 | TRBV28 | TGTGCCAGCAGTTGGGGGAGACTAGCGGGGGACGAGCAGTACTTC | CASSWGRLAGDEQYF
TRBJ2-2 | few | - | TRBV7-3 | TGTGCCACCGCCGAGGGTCCCGGGGAGCTGTTTTTT | CATAEGPGELFF
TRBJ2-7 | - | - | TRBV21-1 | TGTGCCAGCAGCAAAATTTCCGGGACAGGGGGCTCCGAGCAGTACTTC | CASSKISGTGGSEQYF
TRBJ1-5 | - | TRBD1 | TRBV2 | TGTGCCAGCAGTGTAATAGGCAGGGGGAATCAGCCCCAGCATTTT | CASSVIGRGNQPQHF
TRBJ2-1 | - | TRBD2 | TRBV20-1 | TGCAGTGCTAGAGAGAGGTGGGGGGGTCGCGACAATGAGCAGTTCTTC | CSARERWGGRDNEQFF
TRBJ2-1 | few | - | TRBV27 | TGTGCCAGCAGTTTATTTCAGGGCGACAATGAGCAGTTCTTC | CASSLFQGDNEQFF
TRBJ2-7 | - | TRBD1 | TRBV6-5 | TGTGCCAGCAGTTACTCGAAGCAGGGGGCCTACGAGCAGTACTTC | CASSYSKQGAYEQYF
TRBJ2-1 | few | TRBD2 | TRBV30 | TGTGCCTGGAGTGTACTGGGGACTAATAATGAGCAGTTCTTC | CAWSVLGTNNEQFF
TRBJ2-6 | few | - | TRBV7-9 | TGTGCCAGCAGCTCAGACAGGAAACTTTGGGGGGCCAACGTCCTGACTTTC | CASSSDRKLWGANVLTF
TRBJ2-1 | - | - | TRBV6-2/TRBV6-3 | TGTGCCAGCAGTTCGAGACTAGAACGAGTGTCAGAGCAGTTCTTC | CASSSRLERVSEQFF
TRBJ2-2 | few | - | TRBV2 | TGTGCCAGCAGTGTAGGGGGGGCCGGGGAGCTGTTTTTT | CASSVGGAGELFF
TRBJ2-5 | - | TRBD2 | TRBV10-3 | TGTGCCATCAGCGGGGGGTTGAAGACCCAGTACTTC | CAISGGLKTQYF
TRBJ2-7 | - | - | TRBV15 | TGTGCCACCAGCAGAGATCGGCAGGGTTCCTACGAGCAGTACTTC | CATSRDRQGSYEQYF
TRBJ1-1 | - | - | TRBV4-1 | TGCGCCAGCAGCCACCGACAGTCAACAAACACTGAAGCTTTCTTT | CASSHRQSTNTEAFF
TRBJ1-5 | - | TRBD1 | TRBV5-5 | TGTGCCAGCGACAGGGGGCTTAGTAGCAATCAGCCCCAGCATTTT | CASDRGLSSNQPQHF
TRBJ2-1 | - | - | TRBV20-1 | TGCAGTGCTAGAGATAAGGAGACCCCGAACTACCCTGAGCAGTTCTTC | CSARDKETPNYPEQFF
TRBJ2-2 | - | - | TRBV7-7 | TGCGCCAGCAGCTCATTCCGAGGGGGGACCGGGGAGCTGTTTTTT | CASSSFRGGTGELFF
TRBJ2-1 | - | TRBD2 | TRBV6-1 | TGTGCCAGCAAATCCCAAGTAGCGGGGGTAGGTGACGAGCAGTTCTTC | CASKSQVAGVGDEQFF
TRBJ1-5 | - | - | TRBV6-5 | TGTGCCAGCAGTTCGGGACCGGTCAATCAGCCCCAGCATTTT | CASSSGPVNQPQHF
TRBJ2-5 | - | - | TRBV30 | TGTGCCTGGAGCATCCAAGAGACCCAGTACTTC | CAWSIQETQYF
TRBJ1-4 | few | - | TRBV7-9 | TGTGCCAGCAGGCGGGCGACATCCGACAATGAAAAACTGTTTTTT | CASRRATSDNEKLFF
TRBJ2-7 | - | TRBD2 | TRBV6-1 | TGTGCCAGCAGGCGACTAGCGGGGGGCCCCGGGTCCTACGAGCAGTACTTC | CASRRLAGGPGSYEQYF
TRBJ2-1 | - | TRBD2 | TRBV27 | TGTGCCAGCAGTCTCCGATGGGGGGGATCCAATGAGCAGTTCTTC | CASSLRWGGSNEQFF
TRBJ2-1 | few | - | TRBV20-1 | TGCAGTGCTAGAGTTTCGAGCGGGCTCTCCTACAATGAGCAGTTCTTC | CSARVSSGLSYNEQFF
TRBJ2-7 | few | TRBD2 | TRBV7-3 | TGTGCCAGCAGCCCAGGACGGGGGGGAAACTACGAGCAGTACTTC | CASSPGRGGNYEQYF